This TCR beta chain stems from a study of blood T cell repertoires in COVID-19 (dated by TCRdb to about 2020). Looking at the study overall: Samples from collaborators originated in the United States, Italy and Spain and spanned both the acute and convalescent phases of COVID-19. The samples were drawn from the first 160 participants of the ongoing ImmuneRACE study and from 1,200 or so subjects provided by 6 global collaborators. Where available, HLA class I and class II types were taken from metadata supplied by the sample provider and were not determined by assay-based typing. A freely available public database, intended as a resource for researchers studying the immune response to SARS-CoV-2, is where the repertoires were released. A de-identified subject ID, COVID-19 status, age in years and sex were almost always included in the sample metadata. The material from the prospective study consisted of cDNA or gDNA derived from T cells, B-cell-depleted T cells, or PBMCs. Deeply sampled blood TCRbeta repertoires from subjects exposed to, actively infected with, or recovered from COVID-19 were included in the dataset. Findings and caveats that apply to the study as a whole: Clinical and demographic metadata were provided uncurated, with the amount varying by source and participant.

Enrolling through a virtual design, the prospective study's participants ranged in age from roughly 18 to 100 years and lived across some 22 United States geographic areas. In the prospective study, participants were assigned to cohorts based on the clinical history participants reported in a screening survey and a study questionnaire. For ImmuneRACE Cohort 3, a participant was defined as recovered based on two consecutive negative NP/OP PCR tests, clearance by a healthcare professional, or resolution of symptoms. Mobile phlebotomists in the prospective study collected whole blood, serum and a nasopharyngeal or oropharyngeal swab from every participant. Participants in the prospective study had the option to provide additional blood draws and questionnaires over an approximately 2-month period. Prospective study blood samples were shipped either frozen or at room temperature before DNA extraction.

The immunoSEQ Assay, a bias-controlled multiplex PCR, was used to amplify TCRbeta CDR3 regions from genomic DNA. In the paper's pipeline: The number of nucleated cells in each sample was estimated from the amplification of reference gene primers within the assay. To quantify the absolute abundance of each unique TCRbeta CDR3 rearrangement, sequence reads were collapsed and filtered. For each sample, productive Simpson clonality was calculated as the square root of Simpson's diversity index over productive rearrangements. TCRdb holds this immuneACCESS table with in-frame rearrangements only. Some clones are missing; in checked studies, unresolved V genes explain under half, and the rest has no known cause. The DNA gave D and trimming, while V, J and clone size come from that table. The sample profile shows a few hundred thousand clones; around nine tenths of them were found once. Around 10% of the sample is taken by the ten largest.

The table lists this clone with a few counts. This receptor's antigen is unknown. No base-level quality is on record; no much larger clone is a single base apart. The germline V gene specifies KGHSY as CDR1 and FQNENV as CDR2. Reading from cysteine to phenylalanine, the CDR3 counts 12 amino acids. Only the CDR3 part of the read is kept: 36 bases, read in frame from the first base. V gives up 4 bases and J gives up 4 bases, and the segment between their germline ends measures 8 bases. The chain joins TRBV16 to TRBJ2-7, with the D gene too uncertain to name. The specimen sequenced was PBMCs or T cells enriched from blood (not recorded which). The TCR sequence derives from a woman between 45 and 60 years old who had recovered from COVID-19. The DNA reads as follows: TGTGCCAGCAGCCCATCCGGGTACGAGCAGTACTTC. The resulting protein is CASSPSGYEQYF. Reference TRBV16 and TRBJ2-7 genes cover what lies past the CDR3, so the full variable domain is GEEVAQTPKHLVRGEGQKAKLYCAPIKGHSYVFWYQQVLKNEFKFLISFQNENVFDETGMPKERFSAKCLPNSPCSLEIQATKLEDSAVYFCASSPSGYEQYFGPGTRLTVT.